The clone carrying this T cell receptor beta chain appeared many times. Its antigen is currently unknown. The data belong to a study of identical twins. Study-wide findings and caveats: Excess low generation probability was seen in twin-shared out-of-frame alpha sequences. With monozygotic twins, out-of-frame TCR alpha sharing exceeded what models estimated.

TCRdb analysed the 5' RACE reads with MiXCR anew, one entry per CDR3 protein. The sample includes about 210,000 distinct CDR3 sequences, approximately 9% of them seen just once. Only healthy Caucasians were enrolled as donors. The CDR3 spans 13 residues. Trimming took off 4 bases at V and 5 bases at J, with 11 bases between the two ends. Per germline, CDR1 SGHTA and CDR2 FQGNSA. Source material: memory (CD45RO+) T cells sorted from blood. The source is a woman under 30 in good health. The chain employs TRBV7-2 and TRBJ2-5; D ambiguous. Here the CDR3 reads CASSSLWMETQYF. The CDR3 bases are TGTGCCAGCAGCTCGCTCTGGATGGAGACCCAGTACTTC.